Listed here are 13 T cell receptor beta chains from one sample, sequenced in a study of cytomegalovirus exposure and HLA in healthy donors. The primer mix had 60 Vbeta and 13 Jbeta primers. Repertoires were generated with immunoSEQ multiplex PCR, while TCRdb's copy carries only in-frame clones and drops some. Counted here are tens of thousands of clones, around 80% occurring once; the ten biggest clones make up 6.3%. Sequencing was performed on PBMCs. These receptors were obtained from a man aged 50 or older in good health and CMV-seronegative.

The chain uses TRBV27 and TRBJ1-5; a possible D gene is TRBD1 (6 bases). Germline V gene lookup returns CDR1 MNHEY and CDR2 SMNVEV (reference sequence). The length of the CDR3 is 15 residues. Trimming pared 4 bases from V and 0 bases from J, leaving 10 bases between. CDR3 region: CASSSGQHSNQPQHF. Here the CDR3 DNA reads TGTGCCAGCAGTTCGGGACAACATAGCAATCAGCCCCAGCATTTT.

The chain has TRBV9 and TRBJ1-4, with TRBD1 matching over 10 bases. The germline V gene encodes CDR1 SGDLS and CDR2 YYNGEE. The CDR3 covers 16 residues. V lost 4 bases to trimming and J lost 8 bases; unmatched junction nucleotides: 11. The CDR3 DNA reads TGTGCCAGCAGCCTAAGGGACAGGGGTAGATCGGAAAAACTGTTTTTT. Residues: CASSLRDRGRSEKLFF. Combining the CDR3 with reference TRBV9 and TRBJ1-4 gives the whole variable domain DSGVTQTPKHLITATGQRVTLRCSPRSGDLSVYWYQQSLDQGLQFLIQYYNGEERAKGNILERFSAQQFPDLHSELNLSSLELGDSALYFCASSLRDRGRSEKLFFGSGTQLSVL.

V and J are TRBV30 and TRBJ1-1, with 7 bases matching TRBD1. V lost 5 bases to trimming and J lost 5 bases; unmatched junction nucleotides: 8. From germline, CDR1 is GTSNPN and CDR2 SVGIG (reference sequence). The CDR3 runs to 13 residues. CDR3 region: CAWYAFRGTEAFF. The CDR3 region has the DNA TGTGCCTGGTACGCATTCAGGGGGACTGAAGCTTTCTTT.

This chain uses TRBV11-2 with TRBJ2-1; TRBD2 matches 13 bases. Trimming removed 5 bases from V and 6 bases from J; junction bases left unmatched: 7. This CDR3 region has 16 residues. Germline V gene data show CDR1 as SGHAT and CDR2 as FQNNGV. CDR3 protein: CASSRRTSGRANEQFF. CDR3 bases: TGTGCCAGCAGCCGAAGGACTAGCGGGAGAGCCAATGAGCAGTTCTTC.

In its sample, this clone was seen a few times. This chain uses TRBV30 with TRBJ2-1, with 9 bases identical to TRBD1. Germline V gene data show CDR1 as GTSNPN and CDR2 as SVGIG (reference sequence). V dropped 3 bases and J dropped 9; count of bases not matched to a gene: 9. CDR3 length: 14 residues. The CDR3 DNA reads as TGTGCCTGGAGGGCTCCGGGACAGGGTGGTGAGCAGTTCTTC. The encoded protein is CAWRAPGQGGEQFF.

V usage is TRBV5-6 and J usage is TRBJ1-1; TRBD1 is a possible D gene (5 bases). V was trimmed by 5 bases and J by 1 base, leaving 15 bases between them. The CDR3 has 15 amino acids. From germline, CDR1 is SGHDT and CDR2 YYEEEE. Here the CDR3 reads CASRRQILPNTEAFF. In DNA form, the CDR3 reads TGTGCCAGCAGGCGACAGATTCTTCCGAACACTGAAGCTTTCTTT.

The V gene is TRBV12-5, the J gene TRBJ1-5, with D perhaps TRBD1 (6 bases). Germline V gene sequence: CDR1 LGHNT, CDR2 FRNRAP. The length of the CDR3 is 14 residues. V dropped 7 bases and J dropped 8 bases, with 18 bases sitting between them. DNA for the CDR3: TGTGCTAGTGCCAAAGGACAGCTTCTAAAGCCCCAGCATTTT. Residues: CASAKGQLLKPQHF.

This chain joins TRBV6-5 and TRBJ1-1, with 7 positions matching TRBD1. Germline V gene lookup returns CDR1 MNHEY and CDR2 SVGAGI. The V and J ends lost 0 bases and 4 bases, in that order; junction bases with no gene match: 8. This CDR3 contains 16 residues. The CDR3 region has the DNA TGTGCCAGCAGTTACTCACGACAGGGATTGGGCACTGAAGCTTTCTTT. It yields the protein CASSYSRQGLGTEAFF.

The sample holds a few counts of this clone. The chain employs TRBV10-3 and TRBJ1-5; 9 positions match TRBD1. With V trimmed by 8 bases and J by 4 bases, 6 bases remained unmatched. Germline V CDR1 and CDR2: ENHRY, SYGVKD. The CDR3 runs to 14 residues. DNA of the CDR3: TGTGCCATCCAGAGGACAGGGGAAAATCAGCCCCAGCATTTT. It specifies CAIQRTGENQPQHF.

The chain carries TRBV10-3 and TRBJ2-1; tentative D call: TRBD2 (6 bases). Germline CDR1 and CDR2: ENHRY and SYGVKD. Deletions cut 4 bases from V and 9 bases from J, with 19 bases between. This CDR3 has 15 amino acids. CDR3 protein: CAISGRVSQLGEQFF. CDR3 DNA sequence: TGTGCCATCAGTGGGAGGGTTTCCCAATTGGGTGAGCAGTTCTTC.

This clone came up once. V is TRBV13 and J is TRBJ2-7; the D gene is possibly TRBD1 (7 bases). The V end lost 5 bases, the J end lost 3 bases, and 26 bases lay between the germline ends. The germline V gene has CDR1 PRHDT and CDR2 FYEKMQ (reference sequence). The CDR3 extends over 18 amino acids. CDR3 protein: CASSARTRGGTALYEQYF. In nucleotides, the CDR3 is TGTGCCAGCAGCGCCCGCACAAGAGGGGGGACAGCCCTCTACGAGCAGTACTTC.

The chain couples TRBV2 to TRBJ1-2, with D possibly matching TRBD1 (5 bases). The V gene lost 6 bases and the J gene lost 4 bases, with 12 bases spanning the gap. Per germline, CDR1 SNHLY and CDR2 FYNNEI. The CDR3 has 13 residues. The CDR3 sequence: CASSPGLGYGYTF. CDR3 DNA: TGTGCCAGCAGCCCAGGGTTAGGCTATGGCTACACCTTC.

This clone was detected a few times. The CDR3 region is CASSDVAGGSTDTQYF. CDR3 sequence (DNA): TGTGCCAGCAGTGACGTTGCGGGGGGGAGCACAGATACGCAGTATTTT. The chain couples TRBV6-4 to TRBJ2-3; 9 bases align to TRBD2. V shed 2 bases, J shed 0 bases, and the junction held 3 bases outside the gene matches. Germline V CDR1 and CDR2: MRHNA, SNTAGT. The CDR3 runs to 16 residues.